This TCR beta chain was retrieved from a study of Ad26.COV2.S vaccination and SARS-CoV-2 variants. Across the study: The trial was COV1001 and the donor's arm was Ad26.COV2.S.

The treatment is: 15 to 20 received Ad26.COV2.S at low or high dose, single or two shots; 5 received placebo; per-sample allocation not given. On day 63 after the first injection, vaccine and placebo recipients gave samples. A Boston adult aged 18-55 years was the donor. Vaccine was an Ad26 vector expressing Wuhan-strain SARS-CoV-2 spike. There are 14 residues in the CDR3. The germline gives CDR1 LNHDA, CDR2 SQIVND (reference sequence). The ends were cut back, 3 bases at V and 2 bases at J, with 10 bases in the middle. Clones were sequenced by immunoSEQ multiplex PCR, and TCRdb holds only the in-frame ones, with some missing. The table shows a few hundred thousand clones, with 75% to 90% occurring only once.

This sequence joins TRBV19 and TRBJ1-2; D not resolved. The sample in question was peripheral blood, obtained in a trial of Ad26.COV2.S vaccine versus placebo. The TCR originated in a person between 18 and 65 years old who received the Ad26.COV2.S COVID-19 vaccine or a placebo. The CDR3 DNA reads TGTGCCAGTAGTATTGTCGAGTTGAACTATGGCTACACCTTC. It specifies CASSIVELNYGYTF. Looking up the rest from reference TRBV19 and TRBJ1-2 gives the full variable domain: DGGITQSPKYLFRKEGQNVTLSCEQNLNHDAMYWYRQDPGQGLRLIYYSQIVNDFQKGDIAEGYSVSREKKESFPLTVTSAQKNPTAFYLCASSIVELNYGYTFGSGTRLTVV.